This TCR beta chain was retrieved from a study of shared clonotypes between healthy human individuals. Points from the study as a whole: Naive subsets usually exceeded memory subsets in estimated richness.

V was cut by 2 bases and J by 4 bases, with 14 bases left in between. CDR3 size: 16 residues. Per germline, CDR1 SEHNR and CDR2 FQNEAQ (reference sequence). In the case of this clone: The antigen is unknown.

Naive CD8 cells comprised CD45RO-negative, CCR7-positively selected cells, excluding terminally differentiated effector memory CD45RA+ cells. Libraries were prepared by immunoSEQ multiplex PCR; TCRdb keeps only in-frame clonotypes and omits some of them. The sample consists of 1.5 million to 2.5 million clones, about 95% of them appearing once. Material: naive CD8+ T cells sorted from blood. The chain uses TRBV7-9 and TRBJ2-2; a weak D match, TRBD1 (5 bases). The TCR was taken from a man aged 18 to 30 in good health. The CDR3 coding sequence is TGTGCCAGCAGCTTACTGGTGGGGCCGGGCACCGGGGAGCTGTTTTTT. Translating it yields CASSLLVGPGTGELFF. Using reference TRBV7-9 and TRBJ2-2 for the parts outside the CDR3, the full variable domain is DTGVSQNPRHKITKRGQNVTFRCDPISEHNRLYWYRQTLGQGPEFLTYFQNEAQLEKSRLLSDRFSAERPKGSFSTLEIQRTEQGDSAMYLCASSLLVGPGTGELFFGEGSRLTVL.